This is a list of T cell receptor beta chains from one sample in a study of T cell repertoires in cytomegalovirus infection. TCRdb re-derived calls from the reads in MiXCR, one entry per CDR3 protein. The sample has hundreds of thousands of distinct CDR3 sequences, roughly 46% seen once. The antigens of these receptors remain unknown. This specimen consisted of cultured PBMCs, obtained from culture after CMV antigen stimulation. These receptor sequences come from a human donor in good health (CMV status not recorded). Some clones in this sample may be carry-over from other donors' samples. CDR3s include the opening cysteine and the closing phenylalanine or tryptophan. A D gene is named only where the DNA matches it firmly. Only some rows state a clone size, as once, few, many or a class for expanded clones.

clone size: NA
J gene: TRBJ2-1
D gene: TRBD2
V gene: TRBV6-2/TRBV6-3
CDR3 length: 15
CDR3 DNA: TGTGCCAGCAGTTACTCGGGACTAAATTACAATGAGCAGTTCTTC
CDR3 protein: CASSYSGLNYNEQFF

clone size: few
J gene: TRBJ1-4
D gene: TRBD1
V gene: TRBV28
CDR3 length: 17
CDR3 DNA: TGTGCCAGCAGTCAGGGGGGTTCGCAGGGGCTTAATGAAAAACTGTTTTTT
CDR3 protein: CASSQGGSQGLNEKLFF

clone size: NA
J gene: TRBJ2-7
D gene: NA
V gene: TRBV15
CDR3 length: 14
CDR3 DNA: TGTGCCACCAGCAGAGACATGACAGGACTCGAGCAGTACTTC
CDR3 protein: CATSRDMTGLEQYF

clone size: few
J gene: TRBJ1-3
D gene: TRBD1
V gene: TRBV6-1
CDR3 length: 14
CDR3 DNA: TGTGCCAGCAACCCGACAGGGGTTGGAAACACCATATATTTT
CDR3 protein: CASNPTGVGNTIYF

clone size: NA
J gene: TRBJ2-5
D gene: NA
V gene: TRBV7-6
CDR3 length: 15
CDR3 DNA: TGTGCCAGCAGCCGCAGGCGTCAGGGAAAAGAGACCCAGTACTTC
CDR3 protein: CASSRRRQGKETQYF

clone size: many
J gene: TRBJ2-1
D gene: NA
V gene: TRBV7-8
CDR3 length: 13
CDR3 DNA: TGTGCCAGCAGCTCCGGAGGGGTCCAGGAGCAGTTCTTC
CDR3 protein: CASSSGGVQEQFF

clone size: NA
J gene: TRBJ2-7
D gene: TRBD2
V gene: TRBV6-8
CDR3 length: 14
CDR3 DNA: TGTGCCAGCAACCTGGGACTAGCGGGATTCAAGCAGTACTTC
CDR3 protein: CASNLGLAGFKQYF

clone size: NA
J gene: TRBJ2-7
D gene: TRBD1
V gene: TRBV2
CDR3 length: 14
CDR3 DNA: TGTGCCAGCAGTGACTCGGACAGGGCCGGCGAGCAGTACTTC
CDR3 protein: CASSDSDRAGEQYF

clone size: once
J gene: TRBJ2-3
D gene: NA
V gene: TRBV6-8
CDR3 length: 16
CDR3 DNA: TGTGCCAGCAGGGGCAGGGCCTCCCGACGGTCAGATACGCAGTATTTT
CDR3 protein: CASRGRASRRSDTQYF

clone size: few
J gene: TRBJ1-2
D gene: TRBD1
V gene: TRBV14
CDR3 length: 15
CDR3 DNA: TGTGCCAGCAGCGAAAGAATACAGGGGAACTATGGCTACACCTTC
CDR3 protein: CASSERIQGNYGYTF

clone size: NA
J gene: TRBJ2-5
D gene: TRBD2
V gene: TRBV18
CDR3 length: 13
CDR3 DNA: TGTGCCAGCGGACTAGCGGCCCAAGAGACCCAGTACTTC
CDR3 protein: CASGLAAQETQYF

clone size: NA
J gene: TRBJ2-3
D gene: TRBD2
V gene: TRBV12-3/TRBV12-4
CDR3 length: 15
CDR3 DNA: TGTGCCAGCAGTTCACTGCGGGGGGGAACAGATACGCAGTATTTT
CDR3 protein: CASSSLRGGTDTQYF

clone size: NA
J gene: TRBJ1-1
D gene: NA
V gene: TRBV12-3/TRBV12-4
CDR3 length: 11
CDR3 DNA: TGTGCCAGCAGTTTTGGACAGGAAGCTTTCTTT
CDR3 protein: CASSFGQEAFF

clone size: NA
J gene: TRBJ2-2
D gene: NA
V gene: TRBV7-2
CDR3 length: 14
CDR3 DNA: TGTGCCAGTAGTTTAGCAGGGAGGACCGGGGAGCTGTTTTTT
CDR3 protein: CASSLAGRTGELFF

clone size: NA
J gene: TRBJ2-5
D gene: TRBD2
V gene: TRBV7-9
CDR3 length: 15
CDR3 DNA: TGTGCCAGCCGCGGACTAGCGGGATGGGGGGAGACCCAGTACTTC
CDR3 protein: CASRGLAGWGETQYF

clone size: NA
J gene: TRBJ1-5
D gene: TRBD1
V gene: TRBV6-1
CDR3 length: 15
CDR3 DNA: TGTGCCAGCAGTGGGAGTACAGGGGGCGATCAGCCCCAGCATTTT
CDR3 protein: CASSGSTGGDQPQHF

clone size: NA
J gene: TRBJ2-7
D gene: TRBD1
V gene: TRBV29-1
CDR3 length: 11
CDR3 DNA: TGCAGCGTTGCGCAACAGGGGTCGGCGTACTTC
CDR3 protein: CSVAQQGSAYF

clone size: few
J gene: TRBJ1-1
D gene: NA
V gene: TRBV12-3/TRBV12-4
CDR3 length: 14
CDR3 DNA: TGTGCCACCGCTATGGCGAACATGAACACTGAAGCTTTCTTT
CDR3 protein: CATAMANMNTEAFF

clone size: NA
J gene: TRBJ2-7
D gene: NA
V gene: TRBV19
CDR3 length: 14
CDR3 DNA: TGTGCCACCGAGTTCCGGGCCTTACCCACCGAGCAGTACTTC
CDR3 protein: CATEFRALPTEQYF

clone size: NA
J gene: TRBJ2-7
D gene: TRBD1
V gene: TRBV6-6
CDR3 length: 14
CDR3 DNA: TGTGCCAGCAGTTACTCGACAGGGGCGGGCGAGCAGTACTTC
CDR3 protein: CASSYSTGAGEQYF

clone size: NA
J gene: TRBJ2-3
D gene: NA
V gene: TRBV11-3
CDR3 length: 14
CDR3 DNA: TGTGCCAGCAGCTTAGGACAGTCCGGTGATACGCAGTATTTT
CDR3 protein: CASSLGQSGDTQYF

clone size: NA
J gene: TRBJ2-3
D gene: TRBD2
V gene: TRBV4-1
CDR3 length: 18
CDR3 DNA: TGCGCCAGCAGCCAAGTGCCTAGCGGGAGTTCGGGCACAGATACGCAGTATTTT
CDR3 protein: CASSQVPSGSSGTDTQYF

clone size: few
J gene: TRBJ2-7
D gene: NA
V gene: TRBV6-1
CDR3 length: 15
CDR3 DNA: TGTGCCAGCAGTGAAAACCCGGGACTGGTCTCCGAGCAGTACTTC
CDR3 protein: CASSENPGLVSEQYF

clone size: NA
J gene: TRBJ2-1
D gene: NA
V gene: TRBV29-1
CDR3 length: 13
CDR3 DNA: TGCCACGCTAGGGGAGCAGTCTACAATGAGCAGTTCTTC
CDR3 protein: CHARGAVYNEQFF

clone size: few
J gene: TRBJ1-3
D gene: TRBD1
V gene: TRBV7-2
CDR3 length: 17
CDR3 DNA: TGTGCCAGCAGCTTGTGGGGACAGGGGGGTTCGGGAAACACCATATATTTT
CDR3 protein: CASSLWGQGGSGNTIYF

clone size: few
J gene: TRBJ2-7
D gene: TRBD2
V gene: TRBV27
CDR3 length: 16
CDR3 DNA: TGTGCCAGCAGTTTAACCGGGGCGGGAGTATCCTACGAGCAGTACTTC
CDR3 protein: CASSLTGAGVSYEQYF

clone size: many
J gene: TRBJ2-1
D gene: NA
V gene: TRBV7-2
CDR3 length: 14
CDR3 DNA: TGTGCCAGCAGCTTCGGGGGGACACACAATGAGCAGTTCTTC
CDR3 protein: CASSFGGTHNEQFF

clone size: NA
J gene: TRBJ1-1
D gene: NA
V gene: TRBV30
CDR3 length: 13
CDR3 DNA: TGTGCCTGGAGAGGACACAGGTACGCTGAAGCTTTCTTT
CDR3 protein: CAWRGHRYAEAFF

clone size: NA
J gene: TRBJ2-3
D gene: TRBD2
V gene: TRBV6-5
CDR3 length: 16
CDR3 DNA: TGTGCCAGCAGGCCGTTTGTTGCGGGGGGCACAGATACGCAGTATTTT
CDR3 protein: CASRPFVAGGTDTQYF